This TCR beta chain was identified in a study of OX40 agonist ivuxolimab in advanced cancers. Per the germline V gene, CDR1 is SGHNT and CDR2 is YYREEE (reference sequence). CDR3 size: 14 residues. V dropped 0 bases and J dropped 7 bases, with 8 bases sitting between them. Profiled with immunoSEQ multiplex PCR; TCRdb holds only in-frame clones, not every one. The sample lists 50,000 to 65,000 clones, 75% to 85% occurring once. The chain carries TRBV5-4 and TRBJ1-6; a possible D gene is TRBD1 (6 bases). This specimen was CD4+ or CD8+ T cells sorted from blood, taken in a trial of the OX40 agonist ivuxolimab. The TCR sequence derives from an adult with an advanced solid tumor such as melanoma, head and neck, liver or kidney cancer. The CDR3 nucleotides read TGTGCCAGCAGCTTGGACAGGGAGAATTCACCCCTCCACTTT. Translating gives CASSLDRENSPLHF.